This passage covers 32 T cell receptor beta chains from one sample sequenced in a study of OX40 agonist ivuxolimab in advanced cancers. The method was immunoSEQ multiplex PCR; TCRdb's version includes in-frame clones alone and lacks a portion of them. The data contain tens of thousands of clones, more than 70% of them singletons. The input for sequencing was CD4+ or CD8+ T cells sorted from blood, taken in a trial of the OX40 agonist ivuxolimab. All receptors come from an adult with an advanced solid tumor such as melanoma, head and neck, liver or kidney cancer.

This rearrangement joins TRBV7-2 to TRBJ2-1, with 9 bases lining up with TRBD2. Germline-derived CDR1 and CDR2 are SGHTA and FQGNSA. Losses at the gene ends were 2 bases for V and 2 bases for J; bases not matched to a gene: 7. The CDR3 has 17 residues. CDR3 coding DNA: TGTGCCAGCAGCTTAAGTAGCGGGGGTGCTGCCTACAATGAGCAGTTCTTC. This gives the protein CASSLSSGGAAYNEQFF.

The rearrangement links TRBV6-5 to TRBJ2-7, with D perhaps matching TRBD1 (6 bases). From germline, CDR1 is MNHEY and CDR2 SVGAGI. Trimming shortened V by 0 bases and J by 3 bases, and 15 bases separated the two germline ends. This CDR3 is built from 16 residues. The CDR3 nucleotides are TGTGCCAGCAGTTACTCGAGTGGGACACATTACTACGAGCAGTACTTC. Its translation is CASSYSSGTHYYEQYF.

This clone has only a few counts. The chain joins TRBV11-3 to TRBJ2-7, with D perhaps matching TRBD1 (6 bases). The CDR3 consists of 14 residues. The ends were cut back, 5 bases at V and 2 bases at J, with 13 bases in the middle. CDR1 and CDR2 (germline): SGHNT, YENEEA. The CDR3 protein is CASSLQDRTYEQYF. For the CDR3, the DNA is TGTGCCAGCAGCCTGCAGGACAGAACCTACGAGCAGTACTTC.

The chain recombines TRBV5-4 with TRBJ2-1; no clear D gene. The CDR3 spans 15 residues. Germline V gives CDR1 SGHNT, CDR2 YYREEE (reference sequence). Trimming took off 4 bases at V and 2 bases at J, with 13 bases between the two ends. The CDR3 reads CASSLDLGPYNEQFF. DNA of the CDR3: TGTGCCAGCAGCCTAGACTTGGGCCCCTACAATGAGCAGTTCTTC.

The chain joins TRBV7-3 to TRBJ2-5; D is possibly TRBD1 (6 bases). Trimming removed 6 bases at V and 1 base at J, with 9 bases between. The CDR3 is made up of 13 amino acids. Germline CDR1 SGHTA, CDR2 FQGTGA. As DNA, the CDR3 is TGTGCCAGCAGTGCACAGGGCCAAGAGACCCAGTACTTC. As protein: CASSAQGQETQYF.

The sample holds a few counts of this clone. The CDR3 end shows no conserved phenylalanine or tryptophan, and so a read error is likely. The limits of the CDR3 on the DNA are not certain, so only TCRdb's listed CDR3 is given. The V gene is TRBV4-2, the J gene TRBJ2-7; TRBD2, the table's D call, lacks a check against the DNA. Counting both end residues, the CDR3 totals 8 amino acids. Per the germline V gene, CDR1 is LGHNA and CDR2 is YNFKEQ. This CDR3 is CASSQDPI.

The rearrangement links TRBV19 to TRBJ1-5; 7 nucleotides match TRBD1. The CDR3 runs 15 residues. V lost 5 bases, J lost 6 bases, and 10 bases stayed unmatched. Germline CDR1 and CDR2: LNHDA and SQIVND (reference sequence). CDR3 coding DNA: TGTGCCAGTAGTGTTGACAGGGCTTCGCGTCAGCCCCAGCATTTT. As protein: CASSVDRASRQPQHF.

The V call is TRBV20-1, the J call TRBJ1-4; D not certain. The V end was cut by 6 bases, the J end by 7 bases, with 9 bases between. In germline, CDR1 is DFQATT, CDR2 SNEGSKA (reference sequence). This CDR3 comprises 11 residues. The CDR3 DNA follows: TGCAGTGCAGCCGTCGTTGAAAAACTGTTTTTT. Amino acid sequence: CSAAVVEKLFF.

The chain is built from TRBV7-3 and TRBJ2-5; TRBD1 might be the D (6 bases). With 5 bases removed from V and 11 bases from J, the gap between germline ends came to 18 bases. This CDR3 spans 13 amino acids. CDR1 and CDR2 from the germline V gene are SGHTA and FQGTGA. CDR3 nucleotide sequence: TGTGCCAGCAGCGGAGTTGGCGAGGGGGAGCAGTACTTC. The encoded protein is CASSGVGEGEQYF. The variable domain in full, completed from reference TRBV7-3 and TRBJ2-5, reads GAGVSQTPSNKVTEKGKYVELRCDPISGHTALYWYRQSLGQGPEFLIYFQGTGAADDSGLPNDRFFAVRPEGSVSTLKIQRTERGDSAVYLCASSGVGEGEQYFGPGTRLLVL.

V and J are TRBV7-3 and TRBJ2-7; TRBD2 matches at 9 bases. CDR3 length: 15 amino acids. The trim removed 5 bases at V and 0 bases at J, leaving 5 bases unmatched. Germline V lookup: CDR1 SGHTA, CDR2 FQGTGA. DNA for the CDR3: TGTGCCAGCAGCCCGCTAGCGGGAAACTCCTACGAGCAGTACTTC. This gives the protein CASSPLAGNSYEQYF.

The chain carries TRBV7-2 and TRBJ2-5; D is unclear. Germline lookup yields CDR1 SGHTA and CDR2 FQGNSA. The CDR3 length is 12 residues. The germline V and J ends were trimmed by 1 base and 7 bases, with 7 bases remaining between them. The CDR3 sequence is CASSLELVTQYF. CDR3 DNA: TGTGCCAGCAGCTTAGAACTGGTGACCCAGTACTTC.

This chain uses TRBV7-8 with TRBJ1-2, with TRBD1 as a possible D gene (6 bases). V dropped 0 bases and J dropped 3 bases, with 14 bases sitting between them. Germline V gene data show CDR1 as SGHVS and CDR2 as FQNEAQ. The CDR3 length is 16 residues. As DNA, the CDR3 is TGTGCCAGCAGCTTAGCGCTGGGGGGCGCTGACTATGGCTACACCTTC. Translating gives CASSLALGGADYGYTF.

The gene calls are TRBV4-1 and TRBJ2-3; TRBD2 is a possible D gene (6 bases). V was pared by 4 bases and J by 1 base, with 15 bases between. Per germline, CDR1 MGHRA and CDR2 YSYEKL. The length of the CDR3 is 16 residues. CDR3 sequence (DNA): TGCGCCAGCAGCCCCCATTCGCGGGGTGGCACAGATACGCAGTATTTT. Its protein product is CASSPHSRGGTDTQYF.

The chain links TRBV28 to TRBJ1-2, with D maybe TRBD1 (6 bases). The CDR3 is 13 residues long. V lost 6 bases, J lost 5 bases, and 13 bases lay in between. Per the germline V gene, CDR1 is MDHEN and CDR2 is SYDVKM. The DNA of the CDR3 is TGTGCCAGCAGGGAAGGAGGGGGTTATGGCTACACCTTC. It yields the protein CASREGGGYGYTF.

The rearrangement joins TRBV28 to TRBJ2-3; D call uncertain. Germline V CDR1 and CDR2: MDHEN, SYDVKM. V shed 2 bases and J shed 6 bases, with 6 bases lying between them. The CDR3 covers 12 residues. In DNA form, the CDR3 reads TGTGCCAGCAGTTTAACCACCGATACGCAGTATTTT. Translation gives CASSLTTDTQYF.

V is TRBV10-3 and J is TRBJ1-3, with D uncertain. The CDR3 is made up of 14 amino acids. The V end lost 0 bases, the J end lost 4 bases, and 7 bases lay between the germline ends. Germline CDR1 ENHRY, CDR2 SYGVKD. The CDR3 sequence is CAISESYGGNTIYF. The CDR3 bases are TGTGCCATCAGTGAGTCGTACGGAGGAAACACCATATATTTT.

This rearrangement joins TRBV2 to TRBJ2-1, with unresolved D. The V and J ends lost 2 bases and 9 bases respectively, with 14 bases between them. CDR3 length: 14 amino acids. Germline V gene data show CDR1 as SNHLY and CDR2 as FYNNEI. The CDR3 nucleotides are TGTGCCAGCAGTGAATTAGGACCGGAGAGTGAGCAGTTCTTC. This encodes CASSELGPESEQFF.

The chain recombines TRBV9 with TRBJ1-2; a possible D gene is TRBD1 (6 bases). This CDR3 region has 17 residues. Trimming took off 5 bases at V and 4 bases at J, with 24 bases between the two ends. The germline V gene has CDR1 SGDLS and CDR2 YYNGEE. The CDR3 here is CASSPLLRDTHLYGYTF. CDR3 nucleotides: TGTGCCAGCAGTCCGTTACTCCGGGACACTCACCTCTATGGCTACACCTTC.

This chain joins TRBV19 and TRBJ1-4; TRBD1 agrees at 9 bases. Looked up from germline, CDR1 is LNHDA and CDR2 is SQIVND (reference sequence). CDR3 length: 14 amino acids. V was clipped by 8 bases and J by 5 bases; unmatched bases: 6. This CDR3 is CASENRGRNEKLFF. The CDR3 DNA is TGTGCCAGTGAAAACAGGGGGCGGAATGAAAAACTGTTTTTT.

V and J are TRBV11-2 and TRBJ2-2; weak D call: TRBD1 (5 bases). Germline V gene data show CDR1 as SGHAT and CDR2 as FQNNGV. The V end was cut by 1 base, the J end by 4 bases, with 13 bases between. The CDR3 covers 16 residues. The CDR3 DNA follows: TGTGCCAGCAGCTTAGGGGCAGGTGGGGCCACCGGGGAGCTGTTTTTT. It codes for CASSLGAGGATGELFF.

The chain carries TRBV5-1 and TRBJ2-3; D unresolved. Germline CDR1 reads SGHRS; CDR2 reads YFSETQ. The CDR3 covers 15 residues. The germline V and J ends were trimmed by 4 bases and 5 bases, with 17 bases remaining between them. The CDR3 sequence is CASSLTVNRQDTQYF. The CDR3 DNA is TGCGCCAGCAGCCTGACGGTTAACCGACAAGATACGCAGTATTTT.

This clone was seen just once. The genes are TRBV7-6 and TRBJ1-3, with TRBD1 matching 8 bases. Unmatched junction bases numbered 1, after V lost 1 base and J lost 5 bases. CDR1 is SGHVS, CDR2 FNYEAQ, per germline. The CDR3 extends over 14 amino acids. The CDR3 DNA follows: TGTGCCAGCAGCTTAGGGACAGGGAGAAACACCATATATTTT. The encoded protein is CASSLGTGRNTIYF.

The V call is TRBV6-1, the J call TRBJ1-5; D is ambiguous. CDR1 and CDR2 from the germline V gene are MNHNS and SASEGT. The V end lost 3 bases, the J end lost 0 bases, and 9 bases lay between the germline ends. The CDR3 runs 15 residues. For the CDR3, the DNA is TGTGCCAGCAGTGAGACAATTTATAGCAATCAGCCCCAGCATTTT. Its protein is CASSETIYSNQPQHF.

The V and J genes are TRBV10-3 and TRBJ2-5; the D is unclear. CDR1 ENHRY and CDR2 SYGVKD come from the germline V gene. This CDR3 region has 14 residues. V gave up 1 base and J gave up 1 base, with 7 bases separating them. CDR3: CAISELQSQETQYF. The CDR3, as DNA: TGTGCCATCAGTGAGTTACAGAGCCAAGAGACCCAGTACTTC.

The chain recombines TRBV5-1 with TRBJ1-1; D may be TRBD1 (5 bases). Trimming left V 4 bases short and J 4 bases short, with 14 bases between. Germline V lookup: CDR1 SGHRS, CDR2 YFSETQ. The CDR3 is made up of 14 amino acids. For the CDR3, the DNA is TGCGCCAGCAGCGTAGGGGACGGGGGCACTGAAGCTTTCTTT. Its protein product is CASSVGDGGTEAFF.

The chain joins TRBV5-8 to TRBJ1-6; 8 nucleotides line up with TRBD1. Trimming removed 4 bases from V and 9 bases from J; junction bases left unmatched: 9. The length of the CDR3 is 15 residues. CDR1 and CDR2 from the germline V gene are SGHTS and YDEGEE. The CDR3 sequence is CASSPGQGRTSPLHF. As DNA, the CDR3 is TGTGCCAGCAGCCCCGGACAGGGTCGGACTTCACCCCTCCACTTT.

V usage is TRBV4-1 and J usage is TRBJ2-7; 9 bases map to TRBD2. The trim removed 4 bases at V and 2 bases at J, leaving 6 bases unmatched. Germline V gives CDR1 MGHRA, CDR2 YSYEKL. The CDR3 consists of 15 residues. The CDR3 DNA sequence: TGCGCCAGCAGCCTGGGACTAGCCGAACCCTACGAGCAGTACTTC. It translates to CASSLGLAEPYEQYF.

The chain uses TRBV5-1 and TRBJ2-1; 9 bases line up with TRBD2. Germline V gives CDR1 SGHRS, CDR2 YFSETQ. Germline trimming cut 5 bases from V and 4 bases from J; bases unmatched to any gene: 4. The CDR3 has 14 residues. In nucleotides, the CDR3 is TGCGCCAGCAGAGATAGCGGGGGATACAATGAGCAGTTCTTC. This codes for CASRDSGGYNEQFF.

The V gene is TRBV6-5, the J gene TRBJ2-4; D unresolved. Looked up from germline, CDR1 is MNHEY and CDR2 is SVGAGI. This CDR3 is built from 11 residues. With 7 bases removed from V and 9 bases from J, the gap between germline ends came to 10 bases. The CDR3, as DNA: TGTGCCAGCACCTATTTCAGCATTCAGTACTTC. Translation: CASTYFSIQYF.

The chain carries TRBV6-1 and TRBJ2-7, with 8 positions matching TRBD1. With V trimmed by 6 bases and J by 1 base, 5 bases remained unmatched. The CDR3 sequence is 14 residues long. In germline, CDR1 is MNHNS, CDR2 SASEGT. The CDR3, as DNA: TGTGCCAGCAGCTCAGACAGGGGATCCTACGAGCAGTACTTC. Amino acid sequence: CASSSDRGSYEQYF.

V gene TRBV6-4 combines with J gene TRBJ1-6; tentative D call: TRBD1 (6 bases). V lost 0 bases and J 4 bases, leaving 16 bases between the germline ends. The CDR3 is 18 residues long. Germline V gene lookup returns CDR1 MRHNA and CDR2 SNTAGT. The CDR3 DNA follows: TGTGCCAGCAGTGACTCGAGGGGGGGCGCGTCGTATAATTCACCCCTCCACTTT. The encoded protein is CASSDSRGGASYNSPLHF.

The rearrangement joins TRBV4-2 to TRBJ2-1; 7 bases line up with TRBD1. The J segment lost 7 bases and the V segment lost 0 bases, leaving 6 bases of the junction unmatched. The CDR3 spans 15 residues. CDR1 LGHNA and CDR2 YNFKEQ come from the germline V gene. The CDR3 DNA reads TGTGCCAGCAGCCAAGAGTCAGGGGGTTGGAATGAGCAGTTCTTC. This codes for CASSQESGGWNEQFF.